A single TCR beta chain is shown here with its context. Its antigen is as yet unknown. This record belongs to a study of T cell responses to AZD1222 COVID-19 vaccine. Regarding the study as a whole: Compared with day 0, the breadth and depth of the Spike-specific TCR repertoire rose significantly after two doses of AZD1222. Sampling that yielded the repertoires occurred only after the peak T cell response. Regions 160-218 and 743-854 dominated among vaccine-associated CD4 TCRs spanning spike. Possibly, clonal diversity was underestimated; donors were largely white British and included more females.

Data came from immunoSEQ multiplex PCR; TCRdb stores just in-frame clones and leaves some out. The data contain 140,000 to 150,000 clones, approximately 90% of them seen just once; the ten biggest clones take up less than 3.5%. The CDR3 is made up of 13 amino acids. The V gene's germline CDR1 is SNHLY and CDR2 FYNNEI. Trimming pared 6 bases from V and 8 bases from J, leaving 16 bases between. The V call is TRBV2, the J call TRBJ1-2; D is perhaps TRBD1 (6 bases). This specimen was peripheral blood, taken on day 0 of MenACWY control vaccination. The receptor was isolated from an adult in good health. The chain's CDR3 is CASRATGIWGYTF. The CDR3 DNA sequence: TGTGCCAGCAGGGCTACAGGGATCTGGGGCTACACCTTC. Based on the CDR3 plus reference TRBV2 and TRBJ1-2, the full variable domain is EPEVTQTPSHQVTQMGQEVILRCVPISNHLYFYWYRQILGQKVEFLVSFYNNEISEKSEIFDDQFSVERPDGSNFTLKIRSTKLEDSAMYFCASRATGIWGYTFGSGTRLTVV.